The 28 T cell receptor beta chains below all came from one sample that was sequenced in a study of T cell responses to AZD1222 COVID-19 vaccine. Libraries were prepared by immunoSEQ multiplex PCR; TCRdb keeps only in-frame clonotypes and omits some of them. The sample holds around 110,000 clones, around 94% seen once. The sequences come from peripheral blood, collected 28 days after the second AZD1222 dose. The receptors shown here come from an adult who received the AZD1222 COVID-19 vaccine.

V is TRBV27 and J is TRBJ1-6; no clear D. Germline V gene sequence: CDR1 MNHEY, CDR2 SMNVEV (reference sequence). The CDR3 is 14 residues long. The V and J ends lost 3 bases and 7 bases respectively, with 10 bases between them. CDR3 region: CASSFSGLNSPLHF. The CDR3, as DNA: TGTGCCAGCAGTTTTTCTGGGCTCAATTCACCCCTCCACTTT.

The chain carries TRBV30 and TRBJ1-6; weak D call: TRBD1 (6 bases). V lost 2 bases and J lost 7, with 18 bases in between. There are 16 residues in the CDR3. Germline values: CDR1 GTSNPN, CDR2 SVGIG (reference sequence). CDR3 region: CAWSPSRQGRNSPLHF. CDR3 nucleotides: TGTGCCTGGAGTCCCTCTCGCCAGGGGAGGAATTCACCCCTCCACTTT.

The chain uses TRBV19 and TRBJ2-1; TRBD2 aligns across 10 bases. There are 16 residues in the CDR3. Per the germline V gene, CDR1 is LNHDA and CDR2 is SQIVND (reference sequence). The ends lost 1 base at V and 7 bases at J; junction bases unmatched: 7. CDR3 region: CASSIAAGGPSNEQFF. The CDR3 bases are TGTGCCAGTAGTATAGCAGCGGGAGGGCCCTCGAATGAGCAGTTCTTC.

The chain uses TRBV7-8 and TRBJ1-5; maybe TRBD1 (6 bases). Germline lookup yields CDR1 SGHVS and CDR2 FQNEAQ. The length of the CDR3 is 16 residues. Deletions cut 3 bases from V and 5 bases from J, with 17 bases between. CDR3 bases: TGTGCCAGCAGCTTCTACTACGACAGGAGTGATCAGCCCCAGCATTTT. Residues: CASSFYYDRSDQPQHF.

The chain has TRBV13 and TRBJ1-4, with D tentatively TRBD1 (5 bases). Per the germline V gene, CDR1 is PRHDT and CDR2 is FYEKMQ (reference sequence). The CDR3 loop spans 16 amino acids. The V and J ends lost 6 bases and 0 bases respectively, with 14 bases between them. In DNA, the CDR3 is TGTGCCAGCAGGACGTTAGGGGATGCAACTAATGAAAAACTGTTTTTT. Amino acids: CASRTLGDATNEKLFF.

The V and J genes are TRBV27 and TRBJ1-3; no clear D gene. V was trimmed by 9 bases and J by 0 bases, leaving 6 bases between them. Per germline, CDR1 MNHEY and CDR2 SMNVEV (reference sequence). The CDR3 is 12 amino acids. The CDR3 DNA is TGTGCCAGTGTAGGCTCTGGAAACACCATATATTTT. This translates into CASVGSGNTIYF.

This chain joins TRBV9 and TRBJ2-1; D perhaps matches TRBD1 (5 bases). From germline, CDR1 is SGDLS and CDR2 YYNGEE. The CDR3 spans 14 residues. V lost 10 bases to trimming and J lost 1 base, with 15 bases between them. The CDR3 spells CASTQGSSYNEQFF. Here the CDR3 DNA reads TGTGCCTCGACCCAGGGTAGTTCCTACAATGAGCAGTTCTTC.

V gene TRBV12-3 or TRBV12-4 combines with J gene TRBJ2-3; tentative D call: TRBD2 (5 bases). V lost 8 bases to trimming and J lost 3 bases, with 12 bases between them. The CDR3 runs 13 residues. The CDR3 DNA is TGTGCCAGCGGCGGCGGGTGGACAGATACGCAGTATTTT. Protein: CASGGGWTDTQYF.

As DNA, the CDR3 is TGTGCCAGCAGTTTATTCGCCGGACAGGGCGATCAGCCCCAGCATTTT. The encoded protein is CASSLFAGQGDQPQHF. This chain joins TRBV28 and TRBJ1-5, with 8 positions matching TRBD1. Germline V gives CDR1 MDHEN, CDR2 SYDVKM. The CDR3 has 16 residues. Trimming took 1 base from V and 5 from J; bases not matched to a gene: 7.

The chain couples TRBV10-3 to TRBJ2-3; D remains ambiguous. CDR1 and CDR2 (germline): ENHRY, SYGVKD. The CDR3 is made up of 13 amino acids. Trimming pared 10 bases from V and 6 bases from J, leaving 17 bases between. The CDR3 sequence: CATLQSMSDTQYF. The CDR3 bases are TGTGCCACTCTGCAATCTATGTCGGATACGCAGTATTTT.

The chain uses TRBV5-6 and TRBJ2-1; D is possibly TRBD2 (5 bases). The V gene lost 5 bases and the J gene lost 10 bases, with 13 bases spanning the gap. Per the germline V gene, CDR1 is SGHDT and CDR2 is YYEEEE. This CDR3 contains 12 residues. In DNA, the CDR3 is TGTGCCAGCAGATCCTTTACGGGAGAGCAGTTCTTC. It translates to CASRSFTGEQFF.

The chain couples TRBV5-1 to TRBJ2-7; 9 bases align to TRBD2. This CDR3 has 16 amino acids. The V gene's germline CDR1 is SGHRS and CDR2 YFSETQ. Losses at the gene ends were 1 base for V and 7 bases for J; bases not matched to a gene: 12. The CDR3 sequence: CASSLFRSGSKNEQYF. DNA for the CDR3: TGCGCCAGCAGCTTGTTCCGTAGCGGGAGTAAGAATGAGCAGTACTTC.

The rearrangement links TRBV7-3 to TRBJ2-5, with 8 positions matching TRBD2. Germline trimming cut 2 bases from V and 5 bases from J; bases unmatched to any gene: 7. Germline CDR1 SGHTA, CDR2 FQGTGA. The CDR3 length is 15 residues. CDR3 nucleotide sequence: TGTGCCAGCAGCTTAGGGCTAGCGGGTGCGGAGACCCAGTACTTC. It yields the protein CASSLGLAGAETQYF.

The chain has TRBV7-9 and TRBJ1-2; D remains unclear. Germline lookup yields CDR1 SEHNR and CDR2 FQNEAQ (reference sequence). V shed 2 bases and J shed 8 bases, with 15 bases lying between them. This CDR3 region has 14 residues. DNA for the CDR3: TGTGCCAGCAGCTTACCCGGGGAAGTAGAAGGCTACACCTTC. It encodes CASSLPGEVEGYTF.

The rearrangement links TRBV28 to TRBJ2-7, with D perhaps matching TRBD2 (5 bases). Trimming cost V 5 bases and J 1 base, with 9 bases left between them. This CDR3 has 13 residues. CDR1 is MDHEN, CDR2 SYDVKM, per germline. CDR3 amino acids: CASSVPGSYEQYF. The DNA for the CDR3 is TGTGCCAGCAGTGTCCCGGGATCCTACGAGCAGTACTTC. Full variable domain (outside the CDR3, taken from reference TRBV28 and TRBJ2-7): DVKVTQSSRYLVKRTGEKVFLECVQDMDHENMFWYRQDPGLGLRLIYFSYDVKMKEKGDIPEGYSVSREKKERFSLILESASTNQTSMYLCASSVPGSYEQYFGPGTRLTVT.

The chain carries TRBV7-3 and TRBJ2-1, with D perhaps TRBD2 (5 bases). Per the germline V gene, CDR1 is SGHTA and CDR2 is FQGTGA. V was cut by 8 bases and J by 0 bases, with 5 bases left in between. The CDR3 runs 12 residues. CDR3 DNA: TGTGCCAGCGGGAGCTCCTACAATGAGCAGTTCTTC. This codes for CASGSSYNEQFF.

This chain connects TRBV29-1 to TRBJ2-6; D unclear. From germline, CDR1 is SQVTM and CDR2 ANQGSEA. Between the trimmed V and J ends, which lost 5 bases and 1 base, there was a span of 6 bases. The CDR3 sequence is 13 residues long. CDR3 sequence: CSVISSGANVLTF. CDR3 nucleotide sequence: TGCAGCGTTATATCATCTGGGGCCAACGTCCTGACTTTC.

The genes are TRBV5-4 and TRBJ1-4; D unclear. Trimming left V 4 bases short and J 3 bases short, with 10 bases between. Germline CDR1 and CDR2: SGHNT and YYREEE (reference sequence). This CDR3 comprises 14 residues. In DNA form, the CDR3 reads TGTGCCAGCAGCCCCAGAGGTTCTAATGAAAAACTGTTTTTT. Encoded protein: CASSPRGSNEKLFF.

This chain's CDR3 is CARWTGYLYTGELFF. CDR3 sequence (DNA): TGTGCCAGATGGACAGGTTATTTATACACCGGGGAGCTGTTTTTT. The chain links TRBV27 to TRBJ2-2; 7 bases agree with TRBD1. Germline lookup yields CDR1 MNHEY and CDR2 SMNVEV (reference sequence). The CDR3 extends over 15 amino acids. The V gene end was trimmed by 9 bases and the J gene end by 3 bases; junction bases not matched to a gene: 10.

The V call is TRBV6-2 or TRBV6-3, the J call TRBJ2-6; D gene ambiguous. CDR1 MNHEY and CDR2 SVGEGT come from the germline V gene. This CDR3 is 15 amino acids long. V lost 0 bases and J 3 bases, leaving 6 bases between the germline ends. DNA for the CDR3: TGTGCCAGCAGTTACTCGAGAGGTGGGGCCAACGTCCTGACTTTC. Encoded protein: CASSYSRGGANVLTF.

CDR3 amino acids: CASSLAGSFLNEQFF. For the CDR3, the DNA is TGTGCCAGCAGTTTGGCAGGATCCTTCCTCAATGAGCAGTTCTTC. The chain couples TRBV28 to TRBJ2-1; no reliable D call. This CDR3 has 15 amino acids. Germline CDR1 MDHEN, CDR2 SYDVKM. V was clipped by 3 bases and J by 6 bases, with 15 bases between them.

The genes are TRBV30 and TRBJ1-2; the D is unclear. In germline, CDR1 is GTSNPN, CDR2 SVGIG (reference sequence). V was shortened by 4 bases and J by 0 bases, with 6 bases between the two germline ends. This CDR3 is 12 amino acids long. The CDR3 sequence is CAWTATNYGYTF. The CDR3 bases are TGTGCCTGGACAGCTACTAACTATGGCTACACCTTC.

This CDR3 is CASRTTGVYGYTF. CDR3 sequence (DNA): TGTGCCAGCAGGACGACAGGGGTGTACGGCTACACCTTC. V gene TRBV2 combines with J gene TRBJ1-2, with 8 bases identical to TRBD1. CDR3 length: 13 amino acids. Germline assignment: CDR1 SNHLY and CDR2 FYNNEI. The trim removed 6 bases at V and 8 bases at J, leaving 8 bases unmatched.

The chain uses TRBV18 and TRBJ2-7, with 7 positions matching TRBD2. V was clipped by 2 bases and J by 3 bases; unmatched bases: 1. Germline-derived CDR1 and CDR2 are KGHSH and LQKENI. CDR3 size: 13 residues. Here the CDR3 reads CASSPTSDYEQYF. The DNA for the CDR3 is TGTGCCAGCTCACCAACTAGCGACTACGAGCAGTACTTC. Looking up the rest from reference TRBV18 and TRBJ2-7 gives the full variable domain: NAGVMQNPRHLVRRRGQEARLRCSPMKGHSHVYWYRQLPEEGLKFMVYLQKENIIDESGMPKERFSAEFPKEGPSILRIQQVVRGDSAAYFCASSPTSDYEQYFGPGTRLTVT.

The chain joins TRBV10-3 to TRBJ1-6, with 9 bases fitting TRBD1. V gave up 5 bases and J gave up 6 bases; unmatched junction bases: 8. The CDR3 spans 16 residues. Germline V gene lookup returns CDR1 ENHRY and CDR2 SYGVKD. The CDR3 DNA follows: TGTGCCATCAGTTCCTTTCCGGGACAGGGTAATTCACCCCTCCACTTT. Protein product: CAISSFPGQGNSPLHF.

The chain carries TRBV19 and TRBJ1-5; no reliable D call. The CDR3 has 13 residues. V lost 3 bases to trimming and J lost 4 bases, with 7 bases between them. CDR1 and CDR2 from the germline V gene are LNHDA and SQIVND (reference sequence). DNA of the CDR3: TGTGCCAGTAGTATGGCGGTTAATCAGCCCCAGCATTTT. Its protein product is CASSMAVNQPQHF.

This clone came up once. This chain joins TRBV3-1 (or the pseudogene TRBV3-2) and TRBJ2-1; D is uncertain. This CDR3 has 12 amino acids. In germline, CDR1 is LGHDT, CDR2 YNNKEL (reference sequence). The V end lost 7 bases, the J end lost 3 bases, and 7 bases lay between the germline ends. DNA for the CDR3: TGTGCCAGCACGGGTAACTACAATGAGCAGTTCTTC. Translating it yields CASTGNYNEQFF.

DNA of the CDR3: TGCGCCAGCAGCTTGGTCGGACAAATCTACGAGCAGTACTTC. It translates to CASSLVGQIYEQYF. The V call is TRBV5-1, the J call TRBJ2-7, with D maybe TRBD1 (5 bases). Looked up from germline, CDR1 is SGHRS and CDR2 is YFSETQ. With 0 bases removed from V and 3 bases from J, the gap between germline ends came to 10 bases. CDR3 length: 14 amino acids.